The text below deals with one T cell receptor beta chain. V lost 0 bases and J 7 bases, leaving 12 bases between the germline ends. Germline lookup yields CDR1 LGHNA and CDR2 YNFKEQ. The CDR3 loop spans 15 amino acids. This specimen comes from a study of early stage breast cancer tumors. Sequenced by immunoSEQ multiplex PCR; TCRdb stores in-frame clones only, minus some. The table records 5,000 to 7,500 clones, roughly three fifths of them present only once. Often roughly 95-320 mg of normal breast tissue was needed for DNA. The genes are TRBV4-2 and TRBJ2-2; TRBD2 is a possible D gene (5 bases). The receptor was derived from a person aged 45 to 59 with breast cancer. Material: normal breast tissue next to the tumor. The CDR3, as DNA: TGTGCCAGCAGCCAAGAGCCCCGCCGGGACGGGGAGCTGTTTTTT. This gives the protein CASSQEPRRDGELFF.